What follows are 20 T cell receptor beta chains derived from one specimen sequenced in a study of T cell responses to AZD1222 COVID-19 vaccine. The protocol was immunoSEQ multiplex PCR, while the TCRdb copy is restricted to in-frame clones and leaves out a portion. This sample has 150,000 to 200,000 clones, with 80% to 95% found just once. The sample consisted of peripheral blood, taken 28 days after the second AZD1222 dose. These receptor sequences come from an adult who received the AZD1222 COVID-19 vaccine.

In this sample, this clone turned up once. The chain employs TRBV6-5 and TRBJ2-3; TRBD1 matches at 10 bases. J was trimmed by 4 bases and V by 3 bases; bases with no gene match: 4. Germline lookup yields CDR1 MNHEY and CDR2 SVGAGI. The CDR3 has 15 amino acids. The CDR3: CASSYGQGGSDTQYF. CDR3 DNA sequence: TGTGCCAGCAGTTATGGACAGGGGGGGTCAGATACGCAGTATTTT.

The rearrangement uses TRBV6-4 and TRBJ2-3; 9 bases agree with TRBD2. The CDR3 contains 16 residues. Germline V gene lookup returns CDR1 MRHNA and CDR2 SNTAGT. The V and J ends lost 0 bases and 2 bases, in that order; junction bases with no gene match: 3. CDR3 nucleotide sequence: TGTGCCAGCAGTGACTCGCTAGCGGGGCCCACAGATACGCAGTATTTT. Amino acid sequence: CASSDSLAGPTDTQYF.

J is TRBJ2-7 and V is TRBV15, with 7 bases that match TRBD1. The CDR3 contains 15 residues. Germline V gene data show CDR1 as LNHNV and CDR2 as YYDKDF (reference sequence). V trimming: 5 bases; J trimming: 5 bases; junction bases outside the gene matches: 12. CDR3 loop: CATSRRQGGWDEQYF. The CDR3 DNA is TGTGCCACCAGCCGCCGACAGGGTGGTTGGGACGAGCAGTACTTC.

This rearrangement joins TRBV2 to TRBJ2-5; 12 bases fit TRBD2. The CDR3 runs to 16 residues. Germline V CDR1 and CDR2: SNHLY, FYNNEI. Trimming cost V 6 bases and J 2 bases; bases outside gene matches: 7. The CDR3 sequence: CASRPGLAGAQETQYF. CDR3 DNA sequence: TGTGCCAGCAGGCCGGGACTAGCGGGTGCACAAGAGACCCAGTACTTC.

CDR3 nucleotide sequence: TGTGCCAGCAGCTTCGGACAGGCTGAGTACGACACTGAAGCTTTCTTT. This sequence encodes CASSFGQAEYDTEAFF. The V call is TRBV5-4, the J call TRBJ1-1; 7 nucleotides agree with TRBD1. Germline V lookup: CDR1 SGHNT, CDR2 YYREEE (reference sequence). The ends lost 2 bases at V and 3 bases at J; junction bases unmatched: 10. The CDR3 consists of 16 residues.

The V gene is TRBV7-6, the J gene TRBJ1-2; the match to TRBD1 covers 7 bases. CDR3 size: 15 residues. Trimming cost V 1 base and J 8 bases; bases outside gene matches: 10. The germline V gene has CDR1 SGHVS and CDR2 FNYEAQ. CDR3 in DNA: TGTGCCAGCAGCTTAGGACGACAGGGCGGGGGCGGCTACACCTTC. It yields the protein CASSLGRQGGGGYTF.

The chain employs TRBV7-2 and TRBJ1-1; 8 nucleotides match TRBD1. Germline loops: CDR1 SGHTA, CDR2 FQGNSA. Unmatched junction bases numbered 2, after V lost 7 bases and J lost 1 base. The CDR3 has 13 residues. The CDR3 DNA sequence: TGTGCCAGCACGGACAGGGCGAACACTGAAGCTTTCTTT. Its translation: CASTDRANTEAFF. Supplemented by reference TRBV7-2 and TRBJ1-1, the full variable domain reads GAGVSQSPSNKVTEKGKDVELRCDPISGHTALYWYRQSLGQGLEFLIYFQGNSAPDKSGLPSDRFSAERTGGSVSTLTIQRTQQEDSAVYLCASTDRANTEAFFGQGTRLTVV.

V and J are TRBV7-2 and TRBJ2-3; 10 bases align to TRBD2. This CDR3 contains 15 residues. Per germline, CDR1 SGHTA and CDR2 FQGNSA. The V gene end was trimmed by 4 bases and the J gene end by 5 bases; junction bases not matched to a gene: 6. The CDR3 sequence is CASSSSGGALDTQYF. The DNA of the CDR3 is TGTGCCAGCAGCTCAAGCGGGGGGGCCTTAGATACGCAGTATTTT.

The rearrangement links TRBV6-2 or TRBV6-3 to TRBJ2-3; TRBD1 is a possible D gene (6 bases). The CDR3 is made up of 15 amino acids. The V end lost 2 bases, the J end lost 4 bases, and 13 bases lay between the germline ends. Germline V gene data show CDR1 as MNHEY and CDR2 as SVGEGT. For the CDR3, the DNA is TGTGCCAGCAGTTACCGAGGACAGAATTCAGATACGCAGTATTTT. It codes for CASSYRGQNSDTQYF.

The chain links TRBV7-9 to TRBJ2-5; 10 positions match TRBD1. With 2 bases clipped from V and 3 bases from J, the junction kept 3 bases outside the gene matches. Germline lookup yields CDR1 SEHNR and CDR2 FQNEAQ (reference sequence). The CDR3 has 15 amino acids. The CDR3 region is CASSLPGQGKETQYF. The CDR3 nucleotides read TGTGCCAGCAGCTTACCGGGACAGGGGAAAGAGACCCAGTACTTC.

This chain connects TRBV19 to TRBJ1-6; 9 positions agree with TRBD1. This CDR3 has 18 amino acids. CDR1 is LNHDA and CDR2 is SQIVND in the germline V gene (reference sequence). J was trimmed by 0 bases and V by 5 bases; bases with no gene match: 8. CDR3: CASSPGQGMGSYNSPLHF. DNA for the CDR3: TGTGCCAGTAGTCCTGGACAGGGGATGGGCTCCTATAATTCACCCCTCCACTTT.

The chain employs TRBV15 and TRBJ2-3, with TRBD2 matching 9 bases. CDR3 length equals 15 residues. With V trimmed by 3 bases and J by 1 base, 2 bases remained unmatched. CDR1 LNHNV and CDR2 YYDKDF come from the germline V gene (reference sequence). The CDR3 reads CATSRAGGGTDTQYF. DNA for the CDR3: TGTGCCACCAGCAGGGCGGGGGGGGGCACAGATACGCAGTATTTT.

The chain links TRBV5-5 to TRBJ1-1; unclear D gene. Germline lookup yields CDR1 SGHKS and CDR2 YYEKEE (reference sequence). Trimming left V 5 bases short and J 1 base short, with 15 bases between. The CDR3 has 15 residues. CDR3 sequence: CASREIGRANTEAFF. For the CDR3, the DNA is TGTGCCAGCAGAGAGATCGGGAGAGCGAACACTGAAGCTTTCTTT.

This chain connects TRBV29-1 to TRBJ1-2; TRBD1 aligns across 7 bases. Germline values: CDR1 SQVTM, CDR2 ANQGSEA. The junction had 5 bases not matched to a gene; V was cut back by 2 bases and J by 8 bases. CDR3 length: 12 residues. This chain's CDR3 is CSVERQGSGYTF. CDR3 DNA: TGCAGCGTTGAACGACAGGGATCGGGCTACACCTTC.

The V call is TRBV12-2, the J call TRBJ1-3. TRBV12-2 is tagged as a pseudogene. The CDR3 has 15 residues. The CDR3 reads CASRYYLHSGNTIYF. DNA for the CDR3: TGTGCAAGTCGCTACTACTTACACTCTGGAAACACCATATATTTT.

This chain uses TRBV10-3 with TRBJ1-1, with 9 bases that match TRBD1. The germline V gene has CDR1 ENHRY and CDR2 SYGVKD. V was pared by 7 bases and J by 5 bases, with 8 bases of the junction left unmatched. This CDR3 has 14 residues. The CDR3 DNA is TGTGCCATCAAAGAGACAGGGGGAAGGACTGAAGCTTTCTTT. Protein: CAIKETGGRTEAFF.

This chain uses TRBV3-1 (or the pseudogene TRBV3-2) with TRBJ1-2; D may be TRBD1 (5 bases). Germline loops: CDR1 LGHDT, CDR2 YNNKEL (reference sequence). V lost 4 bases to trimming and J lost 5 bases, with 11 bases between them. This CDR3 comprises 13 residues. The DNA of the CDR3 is TGTGCCAGCAGCCCCCCGGGACTTTATGGCTACACCTTC. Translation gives CASSPPGLYGYTF.

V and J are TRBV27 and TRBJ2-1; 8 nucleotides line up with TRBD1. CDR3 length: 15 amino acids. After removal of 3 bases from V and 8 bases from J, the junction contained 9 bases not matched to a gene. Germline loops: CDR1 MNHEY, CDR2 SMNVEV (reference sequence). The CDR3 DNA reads TGTGCCAGCAGTTTCGGCAGGGGGCGCGTCGATGAGCAGTTCTTC. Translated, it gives CASSFGRGRVDEQFF.

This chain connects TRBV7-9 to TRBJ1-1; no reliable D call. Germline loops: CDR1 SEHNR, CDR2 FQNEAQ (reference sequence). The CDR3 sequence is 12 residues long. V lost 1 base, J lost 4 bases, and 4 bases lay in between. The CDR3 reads CASSLESTEAFF. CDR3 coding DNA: TGTGCCAGCAGCTTAGAGTCCACTGAAGCTTTCTTT. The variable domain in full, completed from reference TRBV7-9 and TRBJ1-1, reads DTGVSQNPRHKITKRGQNVTFRCDPISEHNRLYWYRQTLGQGPEFLTYFQNEAQLEKSRLLSDRFSAERPKGSFSTLEIQRTEQGDSAMYLCASSLESTEAFFGQGTRLTVV.

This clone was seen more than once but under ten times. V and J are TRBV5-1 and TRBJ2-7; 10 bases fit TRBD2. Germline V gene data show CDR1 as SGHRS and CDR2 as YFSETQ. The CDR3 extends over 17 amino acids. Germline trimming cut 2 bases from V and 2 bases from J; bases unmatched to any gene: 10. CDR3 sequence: CASSFSVASGRAYEQYF. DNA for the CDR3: TGCGCCAGCAGCTTTTCGGTCGCTAGCGGGAGAGCCTACGAGCAGTACTTC. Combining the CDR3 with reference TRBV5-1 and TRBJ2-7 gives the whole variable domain KAGVTQTPRYLIKTRGQQVTLSCSPISGHRSVSWYQQTPGQGLQFLFEYFSETQRNKGNFPGRFSGRQFSNSRSEMNVSTLELGDSALYLCASSFSVASGRAYEQYFGPGTRLTVT.